This TCR beta chain was found in a study of shared clonotypes between healthy human individuals. Study observations and caveats: Across a handful of donors, naive CD4 shared approximately 4.5%, naive CD8 3.5% to 4%, memory CD4 roughly 2.4%, memory CD8 about 0.4%. Lower generation probabilities were found for non-shared clonotypes than for those shared by all four donors.

On sorted subsets, replicate PCRs used 150 to 250 ng DNA, or 30,000 or so T cell genomes. Only in-frame clones appear in the TCRdb table, and some are missing; sequencing was by immunoSEQ multiplex PCR. Among about 230,000 clones, about 69% were seen once, and the ten largest hold 11%. Turning to this clone: Its antigen remains unidentified. Other DNA sequences from this sample encode an identical CDR3 as well.

Trimming cost V 0 bases and J 3 bases, with 19 bases left between them. CDR1 is SGHRS and CDR2 is YFSETQ in the germline V gene. The CDR3 sequence is 17 residues long. The origin of this receptor is a man aged 30-40 years in good health. Sequencing was carried out using memory CD4+ T cells sorted from blood. Subset in this sample: CD45RA-negative fraction. The chain carries TRBV5-1 and TRBJ2-7, with TRBD1 as a possible D gene (7 bases). CDR3 bases: TGCGCCAGCAGCTTGGGAAGGGGGCGGGGCGAGATCTACGAGCAGTACTTC. Translation: CASSLGRGRGEIYEQYF.